The T cell receptor beta chain described here comes from a study of T-cell memory formation after mild COVID-19. In TCRdb, the 5' RACE reads were re-called with MiXCR into one record per CDR3 protein. Of about 390,000 distinct CDR3 sequences in the sample, about 17% were seen once. The CDR3 contains 15 residues. Deletions cut 0 bases from V and 7 bases from J, with 14 bases between. Germline V CDR1 and CDR2: SGHNT, YYREEE (reference sequence). Concerning this clonotype itself: Its antigen is still unknown.

Study findings and constraints: Contracting CD4+ clones sat mainly in CM and EM; CD8+ in EMRA.

The material sequenced was PBMCs or a T cell subset sorted from them (not recorded which). The source of this sequence is a man younger than 35 who had mild COVID-19 (a few samples of this study predate the infection). Cell type and time point are not known. This rearrangement joins TRBV5-4 to TRBJ1-5, with D possibly matching TRBD1 (5 bases). This chain's CDR3 is CASSLDGRAEQPQHF. Here the CDR3 DNA reads TGTGCCAGCAGCTTGGATGGCAGGGCTGAGCAGCCCCAGCATTTT.